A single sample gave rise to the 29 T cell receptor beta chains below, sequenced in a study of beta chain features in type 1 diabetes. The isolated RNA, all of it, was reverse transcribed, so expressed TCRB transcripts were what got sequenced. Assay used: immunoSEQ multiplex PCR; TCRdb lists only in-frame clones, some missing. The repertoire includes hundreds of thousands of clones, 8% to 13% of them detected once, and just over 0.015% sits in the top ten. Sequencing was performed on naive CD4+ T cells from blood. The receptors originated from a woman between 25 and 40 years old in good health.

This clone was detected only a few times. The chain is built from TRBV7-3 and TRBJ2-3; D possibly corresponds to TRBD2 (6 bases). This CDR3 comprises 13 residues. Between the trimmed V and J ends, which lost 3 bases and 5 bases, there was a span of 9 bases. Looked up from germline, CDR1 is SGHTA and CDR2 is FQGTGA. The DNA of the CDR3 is TGTGCCAGCAGCTTGACTAGTAAAGATACGCAGTATTTT. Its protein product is CASSLTSKDTQYF.

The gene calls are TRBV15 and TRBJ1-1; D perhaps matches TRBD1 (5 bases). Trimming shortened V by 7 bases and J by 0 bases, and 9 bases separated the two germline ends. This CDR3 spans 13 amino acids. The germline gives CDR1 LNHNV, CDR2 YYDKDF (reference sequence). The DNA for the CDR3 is TGTGCCACCACCACAGGCTTGAACACTGAAGCTTTCTTT. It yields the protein CATTTGLNTEAFF.

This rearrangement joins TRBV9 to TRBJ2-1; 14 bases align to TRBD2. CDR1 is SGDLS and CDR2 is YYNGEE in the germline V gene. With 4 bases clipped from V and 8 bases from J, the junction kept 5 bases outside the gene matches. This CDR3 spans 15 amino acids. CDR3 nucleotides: TGTGCCAGCAGCACGGGACTAGCGGGAGAATATGAGCAGTTCTTC. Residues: CASSTGLAGEYEQFF. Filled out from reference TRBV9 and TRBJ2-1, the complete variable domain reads DSGVTQTPKHLITATGQRVTLRCSPRSGDLSVYWYQQSLDQGLQFLIQYYNGEERAKGNILERFSAQQFPDLHSELNLSSLELGDSALYFCASSTGLAGEYEQFFGPGTRLTVL.

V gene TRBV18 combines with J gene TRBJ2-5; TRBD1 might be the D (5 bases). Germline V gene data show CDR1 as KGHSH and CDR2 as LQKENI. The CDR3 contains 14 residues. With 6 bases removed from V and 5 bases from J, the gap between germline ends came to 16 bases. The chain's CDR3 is CASSPQQGRETQYF. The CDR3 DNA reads TGTGCCAGCTCGCCGCAGCAGGGTCGGGAGACCCAGTACTTC.

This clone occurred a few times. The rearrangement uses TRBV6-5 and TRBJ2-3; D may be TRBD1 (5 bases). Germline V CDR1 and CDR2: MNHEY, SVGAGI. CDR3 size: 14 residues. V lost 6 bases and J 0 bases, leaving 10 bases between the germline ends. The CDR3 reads CASRRRASTDTQYF. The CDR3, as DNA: TGTGCCAGCAGACGCAGGGCTAGCACAGATACGCAGTATTTT.

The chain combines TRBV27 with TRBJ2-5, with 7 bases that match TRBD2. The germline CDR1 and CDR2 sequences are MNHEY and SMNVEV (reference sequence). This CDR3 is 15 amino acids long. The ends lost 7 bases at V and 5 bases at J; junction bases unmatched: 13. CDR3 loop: CASKPGIAGWETQYF. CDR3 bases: TGTGCCAGCAAACCCGGGATAGCGGGTTGGGAGACCCAGTACTTC.

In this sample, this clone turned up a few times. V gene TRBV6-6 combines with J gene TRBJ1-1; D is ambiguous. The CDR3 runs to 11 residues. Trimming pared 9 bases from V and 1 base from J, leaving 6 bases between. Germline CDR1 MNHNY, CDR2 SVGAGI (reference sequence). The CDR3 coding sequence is TGTGCCAGTGGGCCGAACACTGAAGCTTTCTTT. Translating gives CASGPNTEAFF.

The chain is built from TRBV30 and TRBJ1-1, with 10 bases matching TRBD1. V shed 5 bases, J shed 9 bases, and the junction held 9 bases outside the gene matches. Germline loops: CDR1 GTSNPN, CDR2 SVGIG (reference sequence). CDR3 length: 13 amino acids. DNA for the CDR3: TGTGCCTGGTCCGGGACAGGGGCTAAAAAAGCTTTCTTT. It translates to CAWSGTGAKKAFF.

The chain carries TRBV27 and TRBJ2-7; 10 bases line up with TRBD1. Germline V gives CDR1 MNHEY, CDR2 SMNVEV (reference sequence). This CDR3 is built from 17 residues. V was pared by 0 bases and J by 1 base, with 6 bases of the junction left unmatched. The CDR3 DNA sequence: TGTGCCAGCAGTTTATCGTTCCTGGGACAGGGGTCCTACGAGCAGTACTTC. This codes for CASSLSFLGQGSYEQYF.

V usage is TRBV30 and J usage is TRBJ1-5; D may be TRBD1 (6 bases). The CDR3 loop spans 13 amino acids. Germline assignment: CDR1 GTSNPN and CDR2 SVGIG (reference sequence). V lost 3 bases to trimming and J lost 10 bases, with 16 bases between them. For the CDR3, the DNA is TGTGCCTGGAGCGGGACACCGGTAAATCCCCAGCATTTT. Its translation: CAWSGTPVNPQHF.

The CDR3, as DNA: TGTGCCAGTAGCACCGGGACAGTCTCGGGGCAGTACTTC. It encodes CASSTGTVSGQYF. The V call is TRBV19, the J call TRBJ2-7; 7 bases are a match to TRBD1. This CDR3 comprises 13 residues. The germline CDR1 and CDR2 sequences are LNHDA and SQIVND (reference sequence). With V trimmed by 6 bases and J by 9 bases, 11 bases remained unmatched.

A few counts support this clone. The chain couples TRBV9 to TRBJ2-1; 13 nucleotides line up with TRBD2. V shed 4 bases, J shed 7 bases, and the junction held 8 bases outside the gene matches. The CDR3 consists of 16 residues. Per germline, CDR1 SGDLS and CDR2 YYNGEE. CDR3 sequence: CASSRGTSGMINEQFF. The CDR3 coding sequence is TGTGCCAGCAGCAGAGGGACTAGCGGGATGATAAATGAGCAGTTCTTC.

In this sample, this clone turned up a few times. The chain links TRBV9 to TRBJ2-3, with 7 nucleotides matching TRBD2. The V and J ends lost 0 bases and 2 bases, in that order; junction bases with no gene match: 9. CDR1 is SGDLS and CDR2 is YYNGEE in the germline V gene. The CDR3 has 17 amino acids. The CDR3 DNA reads TGTGCCAGCAGCGTAGTGACGGGGGGAGGTGCCACAGATACGCAGTATTTT. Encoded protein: CASSVVTGGGATDTQYF.

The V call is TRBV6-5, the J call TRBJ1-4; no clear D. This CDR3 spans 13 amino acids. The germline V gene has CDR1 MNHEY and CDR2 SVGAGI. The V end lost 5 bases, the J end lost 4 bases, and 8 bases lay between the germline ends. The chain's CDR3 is CASSRTGNEKLFF. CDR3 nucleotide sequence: TGTGCCAGCAGTCGTACGGGTAATGAAAAACTGTTTTTT.

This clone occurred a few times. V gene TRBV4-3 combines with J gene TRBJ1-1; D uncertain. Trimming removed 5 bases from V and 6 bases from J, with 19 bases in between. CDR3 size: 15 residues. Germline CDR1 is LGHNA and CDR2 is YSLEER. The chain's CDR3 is CASSSIWAPAAEAFF. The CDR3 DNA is TGCGCCAGCAGCTCGATTTGGGCCCCGGCAGCTGAAGCTTTCTTT.

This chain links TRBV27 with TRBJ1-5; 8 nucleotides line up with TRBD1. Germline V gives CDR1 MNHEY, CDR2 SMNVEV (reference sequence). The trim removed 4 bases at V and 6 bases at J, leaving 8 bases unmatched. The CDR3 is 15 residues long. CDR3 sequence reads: CASSSADRGGQPQHF. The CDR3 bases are TGTGCCAGCAGTTCAGCCGACAGGGGAGGTCAGCCCCAGCATTTT.

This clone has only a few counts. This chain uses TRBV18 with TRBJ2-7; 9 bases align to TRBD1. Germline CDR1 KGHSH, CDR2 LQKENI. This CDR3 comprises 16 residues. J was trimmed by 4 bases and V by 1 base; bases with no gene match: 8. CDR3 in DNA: TGTGCCAGCTCACCACTGTTAACCGGACAGGGGTACGAGCAGTACTTC. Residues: CASSPLLTGQGYEQYF.

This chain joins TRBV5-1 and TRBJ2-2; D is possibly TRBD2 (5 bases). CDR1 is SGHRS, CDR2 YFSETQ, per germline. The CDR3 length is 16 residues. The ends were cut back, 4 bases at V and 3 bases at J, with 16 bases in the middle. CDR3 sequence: CASSRLAAGDTGELFF. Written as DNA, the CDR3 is TGCGCCAGCAGCCGTCTGGCGGCCGGGGACACCGGGGAGCTGTTTTTT.

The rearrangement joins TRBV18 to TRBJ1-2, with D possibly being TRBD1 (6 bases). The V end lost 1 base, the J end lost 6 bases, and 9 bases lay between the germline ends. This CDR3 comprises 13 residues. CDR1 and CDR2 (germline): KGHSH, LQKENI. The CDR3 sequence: CASSPQGDDGYTF. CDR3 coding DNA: TGTGCCAGCTCACCACAGGGGGACGATGGCTACACCTTC.

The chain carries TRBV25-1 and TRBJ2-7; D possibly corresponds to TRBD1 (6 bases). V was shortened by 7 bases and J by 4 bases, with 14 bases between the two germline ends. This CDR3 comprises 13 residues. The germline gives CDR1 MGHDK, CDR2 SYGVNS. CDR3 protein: CASIGQMRYEQYF. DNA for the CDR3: TGTGCCAGCATAGGACAGATGCGGTACGAGCAGTACTTC.

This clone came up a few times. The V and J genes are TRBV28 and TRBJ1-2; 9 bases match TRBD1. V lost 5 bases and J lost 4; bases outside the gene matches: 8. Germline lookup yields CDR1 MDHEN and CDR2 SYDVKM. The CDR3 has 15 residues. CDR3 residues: CASSVGQGPAYGYTF. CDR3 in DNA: TGTGCCAGCAGTGTCGGACAGGGGCCTGCCTATGGCTACACCTTC.

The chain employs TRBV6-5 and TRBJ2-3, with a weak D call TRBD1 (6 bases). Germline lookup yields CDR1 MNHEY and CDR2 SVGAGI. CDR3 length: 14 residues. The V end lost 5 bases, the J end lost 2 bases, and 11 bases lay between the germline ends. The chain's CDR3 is CASSRDKTTDTQYF. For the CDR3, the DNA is TGTGCCAGCAGTCGGGACAAAACCACAGATACGCAGTATTTT.

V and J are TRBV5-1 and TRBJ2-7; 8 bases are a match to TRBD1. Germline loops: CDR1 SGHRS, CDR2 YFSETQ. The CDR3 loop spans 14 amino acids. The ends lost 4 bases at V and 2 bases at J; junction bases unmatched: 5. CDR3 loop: CASSLRTGPYEQYF. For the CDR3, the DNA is TGCGCCAGCAGCCTTAGGACAGGGCCCTACGAGCAGTACTTC.

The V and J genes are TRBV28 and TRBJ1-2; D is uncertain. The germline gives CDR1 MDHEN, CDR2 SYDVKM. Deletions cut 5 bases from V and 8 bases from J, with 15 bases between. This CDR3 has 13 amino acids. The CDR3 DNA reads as TGTGCCAGCAGTGAGAGGGCGGTTCGGGGCTACACCTTC. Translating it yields CASSERAVRGYTF.

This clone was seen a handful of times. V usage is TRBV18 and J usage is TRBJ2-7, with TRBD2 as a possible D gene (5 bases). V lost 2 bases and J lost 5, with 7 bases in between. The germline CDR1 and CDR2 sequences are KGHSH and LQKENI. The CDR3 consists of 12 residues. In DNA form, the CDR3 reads TGTGCCAGCTCACCAGGGCGGGACGAGCAGTACTTC. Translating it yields CASSPGRDEQYF.

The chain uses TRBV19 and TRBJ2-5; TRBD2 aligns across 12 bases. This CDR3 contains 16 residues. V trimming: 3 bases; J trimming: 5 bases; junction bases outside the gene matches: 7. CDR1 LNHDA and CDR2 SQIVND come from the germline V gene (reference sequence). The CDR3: CASSMRTSGIGETQYF. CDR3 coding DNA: TGTGCCAGTAGTATGAGGACTAGCGGGATTGGGGAGACCCAGTACTTC.

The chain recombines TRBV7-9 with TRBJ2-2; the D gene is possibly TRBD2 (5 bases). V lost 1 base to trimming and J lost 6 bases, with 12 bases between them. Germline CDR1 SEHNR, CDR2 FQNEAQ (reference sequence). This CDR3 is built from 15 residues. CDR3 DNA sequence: TGTGCCAGCAGCTTAGGGTCTGGACTCTCCGGGGAGCTGTTTTTT. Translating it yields CASSLGSGLSGELFF.

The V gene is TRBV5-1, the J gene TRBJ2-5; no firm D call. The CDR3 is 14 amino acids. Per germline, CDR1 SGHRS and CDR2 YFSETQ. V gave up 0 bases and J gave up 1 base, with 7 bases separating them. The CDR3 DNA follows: TGCGCCAGCAGCTTGGACACAATCCAAGAGACCCAGTACTTC. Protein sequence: CASSLDTIQETQYF.

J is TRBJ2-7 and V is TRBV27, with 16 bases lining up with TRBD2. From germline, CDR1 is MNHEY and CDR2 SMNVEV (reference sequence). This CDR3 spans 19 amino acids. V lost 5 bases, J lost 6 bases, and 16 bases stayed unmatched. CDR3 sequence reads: CASSITGPGLAGGLAEQYF. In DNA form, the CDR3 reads TGTGCCAGCAGTATTACGGGACCGGGACTAGCGGGAGGGCTGGCCGAGCAGTACTTC.